This T cell receptor (beta chain) was documented in a study of a mutant IDH1 vaccine in newly diagnosed glioma. Study context: Treated patients were approximately 60% male, 37.5% female, mean age about 41 years. Study observations and caveats: Among patients, around 93% showed immune responses induced by the vaccine.

A word on this clone: Its antigen is not identified.

CDR1 is SGHVS and CDR2 is FQNEAQ in the germline V gene. This CDR3 has 14 residues. V lost 5 bases and J 2 bases, leaving 10 bases between the germline ends. Time point defined: week 47, end of study. Mutant IDH1 20-mer peptide, at 300 ug, made up each vaccine dose, with topical imiquimod. Using immunoSEQ multiplex PCR, the repertoire was profiled, and TCRdb retains in-frame clones only, with some absent. The table lists fewer than 40,000 clones, about 80% of them singletons. The source of this sequence is a man younger than 45 with glioma. Sample: PBMCs, taken from a glioma patient whose treatment included an IDH1 peptide vaccine. The chain couples TRBV7-8 to TRBJ1-3; no clear D gene. The CDR3 nucleotides are TGTGCCAGCAGCCCGCTCTTGACTGGAAACACCATATATTTT. This codes for CASSPLLTGNTIYF.